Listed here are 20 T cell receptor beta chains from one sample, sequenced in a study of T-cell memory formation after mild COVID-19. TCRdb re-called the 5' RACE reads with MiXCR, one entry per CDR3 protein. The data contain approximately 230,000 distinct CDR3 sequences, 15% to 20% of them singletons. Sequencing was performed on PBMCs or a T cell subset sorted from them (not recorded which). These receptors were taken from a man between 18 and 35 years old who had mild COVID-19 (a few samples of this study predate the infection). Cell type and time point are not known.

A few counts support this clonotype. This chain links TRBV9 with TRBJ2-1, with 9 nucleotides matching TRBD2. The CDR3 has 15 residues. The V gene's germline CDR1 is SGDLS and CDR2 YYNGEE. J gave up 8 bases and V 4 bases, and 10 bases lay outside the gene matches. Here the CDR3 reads CASSPRRGGADEQFF. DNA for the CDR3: TGTGCCAGCAGCCCTCGGCGCGGGGGGGCGGATGAGCAGTTCTTC.

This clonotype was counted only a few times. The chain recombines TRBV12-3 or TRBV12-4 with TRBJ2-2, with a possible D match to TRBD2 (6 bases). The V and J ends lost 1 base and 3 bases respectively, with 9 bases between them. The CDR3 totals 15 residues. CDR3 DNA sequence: TGTGCCAGCAGTTTAGGCGGGACTTACACCGGGGAGCTGTTTTTT. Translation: CASSLGGTYTGELFF.

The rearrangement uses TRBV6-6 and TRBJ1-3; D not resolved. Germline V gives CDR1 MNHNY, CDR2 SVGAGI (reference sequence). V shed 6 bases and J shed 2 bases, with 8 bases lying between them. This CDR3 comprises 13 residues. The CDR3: CASRQEAGNTIYF. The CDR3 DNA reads TGTGCCAGCAGGCAGGAGGCTGGAAACACCATATATTTT.

CDR3 residues: CASSLASGYTDTQYF. In nucleotides, the CDR3 is TGTGCCAGCAGTTTGGCTAGCGGATACACAGATACGCAGTATTTT. This chain links TRBV6-5 with TRBJ2-3; 7 bases line up with TRBD2. The CDR3 length is 15 residues. V lost 4 bases and J lost 2; bases outside the gene matches: 6. Germline CDR1 MNHEY, CDR2 SVGAGI.

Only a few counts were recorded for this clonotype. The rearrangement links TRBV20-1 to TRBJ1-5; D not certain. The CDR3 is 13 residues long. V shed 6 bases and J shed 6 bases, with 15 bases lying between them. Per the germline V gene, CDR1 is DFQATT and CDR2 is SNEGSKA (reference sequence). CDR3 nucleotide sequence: TGCAGTGCCACCCCATCGAGGACTCAGCCCCAGCATTTT. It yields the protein CSATPSRTQPQHF.

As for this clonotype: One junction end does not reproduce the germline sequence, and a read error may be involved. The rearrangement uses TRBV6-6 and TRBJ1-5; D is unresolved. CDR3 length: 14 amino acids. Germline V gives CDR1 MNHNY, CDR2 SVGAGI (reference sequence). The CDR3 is CASSYSRPNLPQHF. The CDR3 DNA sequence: TGTGCCAGCAGTTACTCGCGCCCTAATCTGCCCCAGCATTTT.

CDR3 sequence (DNA): TGCGCCAGCAGCTCCACCTCGGGAGCCAATGAGCAGTTCTTC. Its protein is CASSSTSGANEQFF. The genes are TRBV5-1 and TRBJ2-1, with a possible D match to TRBD2 (6 bases). Trimming stripped 3 bases from V and 6 bases from J, with 13 bases between. The CDR3 totals 14 residues. Germline CDR1 is SGHRS and CDR2 is YFSETQ.

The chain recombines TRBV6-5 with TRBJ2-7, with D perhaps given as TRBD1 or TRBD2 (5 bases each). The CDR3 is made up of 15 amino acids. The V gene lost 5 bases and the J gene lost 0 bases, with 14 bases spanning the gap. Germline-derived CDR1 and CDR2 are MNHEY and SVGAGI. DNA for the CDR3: TGTGCCAGCAGTCAATACGGGACGGCCTCCTACGAGCAGTACGTC. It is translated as CASSQYGTASYEQYV.

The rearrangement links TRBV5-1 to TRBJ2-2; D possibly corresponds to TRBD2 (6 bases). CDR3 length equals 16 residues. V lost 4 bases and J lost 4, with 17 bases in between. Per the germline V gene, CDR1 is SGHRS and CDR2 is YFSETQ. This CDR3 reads CASSPRDGTFTGELFF. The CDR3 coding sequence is TGCGCCAGCAGCCCGCGGGACGGAACTTTCACCGGGGAGCTGTTTTTT.

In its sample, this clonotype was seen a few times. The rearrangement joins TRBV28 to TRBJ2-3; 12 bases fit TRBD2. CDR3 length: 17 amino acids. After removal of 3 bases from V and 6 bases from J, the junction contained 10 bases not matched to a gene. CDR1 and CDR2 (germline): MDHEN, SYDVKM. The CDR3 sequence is CASSFRLAGEGVDTQYF. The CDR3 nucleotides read TGTGCCAGCAGTTTCCGACTAGCGGGGGAAGGAGTGGATACGCAGTATTTT. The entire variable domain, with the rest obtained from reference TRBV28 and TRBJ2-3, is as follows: DVKVTQSSRYLVKRTGEKVFLECVQDMDHENMFWYRQDPGLGLRLIYFSYDVKMKEKGDIPEGYSVSREKKERFSLILESASTNQTSMYLCASSFRLAGEGVDTQYFGPGTRLTVL.

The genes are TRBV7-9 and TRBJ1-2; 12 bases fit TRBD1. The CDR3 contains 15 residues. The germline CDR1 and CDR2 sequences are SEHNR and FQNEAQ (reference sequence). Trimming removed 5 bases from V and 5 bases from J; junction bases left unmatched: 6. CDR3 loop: CASSPGDRGRYGYTF. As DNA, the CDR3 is TGTGCCAGCAGCCCTGGGGACAGGGGGCGATATGGCTACACCTTC.

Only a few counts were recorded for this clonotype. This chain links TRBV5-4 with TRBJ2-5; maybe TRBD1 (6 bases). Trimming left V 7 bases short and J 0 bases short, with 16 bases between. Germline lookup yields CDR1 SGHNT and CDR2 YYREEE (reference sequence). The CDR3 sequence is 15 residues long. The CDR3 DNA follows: TGTGCCAGCTCCCCCAGGCAGGGGCACCAAGAGACCCAGTACTTC. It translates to CASSPRQGHQETQYF.

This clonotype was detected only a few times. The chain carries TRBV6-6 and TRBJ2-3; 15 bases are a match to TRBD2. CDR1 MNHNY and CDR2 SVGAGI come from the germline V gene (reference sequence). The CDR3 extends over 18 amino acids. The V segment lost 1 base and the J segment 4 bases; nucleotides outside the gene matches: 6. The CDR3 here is CASSYLRGLAGGADTQYF. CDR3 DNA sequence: TGTGCCAGCAGTTACTTACGCGGACTAGCGGGGGGGGCAGATACGCAGTATTTT.

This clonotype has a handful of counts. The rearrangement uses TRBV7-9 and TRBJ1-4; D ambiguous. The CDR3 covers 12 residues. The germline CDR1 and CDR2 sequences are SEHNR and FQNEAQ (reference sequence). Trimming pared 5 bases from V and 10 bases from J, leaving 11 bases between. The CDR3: CASSAVGGKLFF. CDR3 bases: TGTGCCAGCAGCGCGGTGGGCGGAAAACTGTTTTTT. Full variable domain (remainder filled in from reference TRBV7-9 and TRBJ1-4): DTGVSQNPRHKITKRGQNVTFRCDPISEHNRLYWYRQTLGQGPEFLTYFQNEAQLEKSRLLSDRFSAERPKGSFSTLEIQRTEQGDSAMYLCASSAVGGKLFFGSGTQLSVL.

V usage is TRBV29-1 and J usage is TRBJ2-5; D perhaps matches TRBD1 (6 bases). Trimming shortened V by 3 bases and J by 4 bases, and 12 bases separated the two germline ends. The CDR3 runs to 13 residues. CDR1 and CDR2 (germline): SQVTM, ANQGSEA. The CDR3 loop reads CSVDTGKRETQYF. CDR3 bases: TGCAGCGTTGATACAGGGAAGAGAGAGACCCAGTACTTC.

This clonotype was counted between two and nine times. CDR3 in DNA: TGTGCCAGCAGCCAGAGGATGAACACTGAAGCTTTCTTT. Its translation is CASSQRMNTEAFF. The chain links TRBV6-4 to TRBJ1-1; D is undetermined. The germline V gene has CDR1 MRHNA and CDR2 SNTAGT. CDR3 length: 13 amino acids. V lost 6 bases to trimming and J lost 0 bases, with 8 bases between them.

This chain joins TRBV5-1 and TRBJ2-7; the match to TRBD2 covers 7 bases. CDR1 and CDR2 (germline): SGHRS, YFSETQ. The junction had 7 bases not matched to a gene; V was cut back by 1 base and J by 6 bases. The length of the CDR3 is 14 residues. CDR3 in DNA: TGCGCCAGCAGCTTGTTGTCCAGGGAGGGCGAGCAGTACGTC. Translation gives CASSLLSREGEQYV.

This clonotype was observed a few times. CDR3 DNA sequence: TGCAGTGCTACTACGGCTAGCGGGGGCCCCACAGATACGCAGTATTTT. It is translated as CSATTASGGPTDTQYF. The chain uses TRBV20-1 and TRBJ2-3; 10 bases are shared with TRBD2. The J segment lost 2 bases and the V segment lost 4 bases, leaving 9 bases of the junction unmatched. This CDR3 has 16 residues. Looked up from germline, CDR1 is DFQATT and CDR2 is SNEGSKA (reference sequence).

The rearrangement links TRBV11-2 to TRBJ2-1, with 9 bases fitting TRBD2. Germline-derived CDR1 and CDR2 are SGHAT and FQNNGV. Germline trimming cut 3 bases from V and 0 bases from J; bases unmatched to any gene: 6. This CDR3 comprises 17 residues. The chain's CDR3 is CASSFRLAVSSYNEQFF. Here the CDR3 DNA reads TGTGCCAGCAGCTTCCGACTAGCGGTGAGCTCCTACAATGAGCAGTTCTTC.

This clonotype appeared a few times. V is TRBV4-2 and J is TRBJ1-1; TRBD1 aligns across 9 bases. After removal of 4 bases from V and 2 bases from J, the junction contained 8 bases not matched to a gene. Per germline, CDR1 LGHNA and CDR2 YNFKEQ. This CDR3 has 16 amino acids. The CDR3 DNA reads TGTGCCAGCAGCCCGGGGACAGGGTCGGGAAACACTGAAGCTTTCTTT. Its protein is CASSPGTGSGNTEAFF.